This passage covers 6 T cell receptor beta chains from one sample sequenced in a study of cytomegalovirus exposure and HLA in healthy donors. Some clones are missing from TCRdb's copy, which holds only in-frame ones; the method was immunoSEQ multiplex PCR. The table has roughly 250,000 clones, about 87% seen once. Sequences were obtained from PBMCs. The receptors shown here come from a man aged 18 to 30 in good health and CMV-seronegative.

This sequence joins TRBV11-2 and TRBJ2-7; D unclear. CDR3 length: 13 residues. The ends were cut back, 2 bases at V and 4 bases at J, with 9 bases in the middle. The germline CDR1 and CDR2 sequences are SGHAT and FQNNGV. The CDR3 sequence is CASSLSYSYEQYF. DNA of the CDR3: TGTGCCAGCAGCTTAAGTTACAGTTACGAGCAGTACTTC.

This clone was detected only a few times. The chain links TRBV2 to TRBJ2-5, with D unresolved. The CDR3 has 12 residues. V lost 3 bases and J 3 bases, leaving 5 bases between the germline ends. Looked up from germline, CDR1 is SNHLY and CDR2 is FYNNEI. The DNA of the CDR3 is TGTGCCAGCAGTGAGCAGGAAGAGACCCAGTACTTC. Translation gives CASSEQEETQYF. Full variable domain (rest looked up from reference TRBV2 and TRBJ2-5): EPEVTQTPSHQVTQMGQEVILRCVPISNHLYFYWYRQILGQKVEFLVSFYNNEISEKSEIFDDQFSVERPDGSNFTLKIRSTKLEDSAMYFCASSEQEETQYFGPGTRLLVL.

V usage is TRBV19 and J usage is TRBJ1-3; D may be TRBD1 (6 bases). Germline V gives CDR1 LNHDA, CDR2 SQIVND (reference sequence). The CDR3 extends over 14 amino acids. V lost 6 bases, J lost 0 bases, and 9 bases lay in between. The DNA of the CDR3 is TGTGCCAGTAGAGGGGGTAGCTCTGGAAACACCATATATTTT. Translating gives CASRGGSSGNTIYF. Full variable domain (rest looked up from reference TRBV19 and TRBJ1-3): DGGITQSPKYLFRKEGQNVTLSCEQNLNHDAMYWYRQDPGQGLRLIYYSQIVNDFQKGDIAEGYSVSREKKESFPLTVTSAQKNPTAFYLCASRGGSSGNTIYFGEGSWLTVV.

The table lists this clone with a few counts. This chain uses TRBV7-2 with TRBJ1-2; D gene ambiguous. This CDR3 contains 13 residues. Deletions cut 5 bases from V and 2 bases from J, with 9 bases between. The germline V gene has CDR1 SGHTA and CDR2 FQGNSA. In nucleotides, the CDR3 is TGTGCCAGCAGCCTGAACGAGAACTATGGCTACACCTTC. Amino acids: CASSLNENYGYTF.

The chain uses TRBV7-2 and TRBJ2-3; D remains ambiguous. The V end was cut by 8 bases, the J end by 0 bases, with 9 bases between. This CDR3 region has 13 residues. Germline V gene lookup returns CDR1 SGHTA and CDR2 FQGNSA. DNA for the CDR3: TGTGCCAGCCGGCGGCCAAGCACAGATACGCAGTATTTT. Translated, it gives CASRRPSTDTQYF.

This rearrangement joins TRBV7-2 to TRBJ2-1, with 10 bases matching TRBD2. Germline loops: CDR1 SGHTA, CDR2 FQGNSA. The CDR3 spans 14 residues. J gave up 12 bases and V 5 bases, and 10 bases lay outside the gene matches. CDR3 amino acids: CASSPQAGGPGQFF. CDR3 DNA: TGTGCCAGCAGCCCGCAAGCGGGGGGGCCGGGGCAGTTCTTC.